This T cell receptor beta chain was recorded in a study of technical replicates of blood from a few donors. This CDR3 comprises 11 residues. In germline, CDR1 is ENHRY, CDR2 SYGVKD. With 3 bases removed from V and 7 bases from J, the gap between germline ends came to 6 bases. Sequenced by immunoSEQ multiplex PCR; TCRdb stores in-frame clones only, minus some. Of about 84,000 clones listed, 90% to 95% are singletons. V usage is TRBV10-3 and J usage is TRBJ1-1; D gene unclear. This clonotype was obtained from a human donor in good health. The sequencing sample was made of T cells isolated from PBMCs. The CDR3 is CAISESGEAFF. The CDR3 nucleotides read TGTGCCATCAGTGAATCCGGTGAAGCTTTCTTT.